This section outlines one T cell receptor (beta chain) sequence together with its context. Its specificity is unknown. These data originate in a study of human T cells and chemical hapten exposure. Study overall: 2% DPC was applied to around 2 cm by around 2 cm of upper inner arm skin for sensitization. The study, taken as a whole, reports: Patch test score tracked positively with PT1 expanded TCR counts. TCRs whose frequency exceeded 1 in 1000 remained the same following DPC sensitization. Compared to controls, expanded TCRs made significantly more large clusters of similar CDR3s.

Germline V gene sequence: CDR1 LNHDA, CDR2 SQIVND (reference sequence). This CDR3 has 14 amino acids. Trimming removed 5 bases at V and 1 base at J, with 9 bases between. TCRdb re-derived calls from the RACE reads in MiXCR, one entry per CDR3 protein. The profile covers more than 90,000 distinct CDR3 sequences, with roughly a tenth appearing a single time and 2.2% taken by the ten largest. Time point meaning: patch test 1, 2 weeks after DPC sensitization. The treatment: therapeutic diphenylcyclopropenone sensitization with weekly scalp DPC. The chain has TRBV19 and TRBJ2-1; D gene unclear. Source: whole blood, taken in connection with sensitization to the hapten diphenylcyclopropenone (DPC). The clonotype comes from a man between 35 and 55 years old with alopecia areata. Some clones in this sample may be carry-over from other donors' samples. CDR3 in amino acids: CASSFAGSYNEQFF. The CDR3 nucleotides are TGTGCCAGTAGTTTCGCAGGATCCTACAATGAGCAGTTCTTC.